These 5 T cell receptor beta chains share one sample of origin, sequenced in a study of blood T cell repertoires in COVID-19. This table comes from immunoSEQ multiplex PCR, and its TCRdb copy is limited to in-frame clones, with some not included. The table records 100,000 to 150,000 clones, almost 90% of them present only once. Source material: peripheral blood. These TCRs come from an older woman with COVID-19, enrolled during active disease.

This chain connects TRBV4-1 to TRBJ2-7; 11 bases match TRBD1. The CDR3 has 17 residues. The V gene's germline CDR1 is MGHRA and CDR2 YSYEKL. The V and J ends lost 1 base and 3 bases, in that order; junction bases with no gene match: 8. The CDR3 sequence is CASSQGQAGQGVYEQYF. The DNA for the CDR3 is TGCGCCAGCAGCCAAGGGCAGGCGGGACAGGGGGTCTACGAGCAGTACTTC.

The chain recombines TRBV11-2 with TRBJ2-6, with unresolved D. Looked up from germline, CDR1 is SGHAT and CDR2 is FQNNGV. Trimming pared 2 bases from V and 0 bases from J, leaving 8 bases between. The CDR3 length is 16 residues. CDR3 region: CASSLNPNSGANVLTF. The CDR3 DNA is TGTGCCAGCAGCTTAAATCCCAACTCTGGGGCCAACGTCCTGACTTTC.

In its sample, this clone was seen a few times. This chain joins TRBV3-1 (or the pseudogene TRBV3-2) and TRBJ2-7; TRBD1 is a possible D gene (5 bases). The CDR3 runs to 16 residues. V lost 3 bases and J 1 base, leaving 16 bases between the germline ends. Germline V gene lookup returns CDR1 LGHDT and CDR2 YNNKEL (reference sequence). The DNA for the CDR3 is TGTGCCAGCAGCCAGGGTATCAGGGTTCGGTCCTACGAGCAGTACTTC. Translation: CASSQGIRVRSYEQYF.

J is TRBJ2-7 and V is TRBV30, with TRBD1 identical over 9 bases. After removal of 3 bases from V and 3 bases from J, the junction contained 3 bases not matched to a gene. Germline CDR1 is GTSNPN and CDR2 is SVGIG (reference sequence). This CDR3 contains 13 residues. The chain's CDR3 is CAWSGTGYYEQYF. For the CDR3, the DNA is TGTGCCTGGAGCGGGACAGGGTACTACGAGCAGTACTTC.

The gene calls are TRBV7-9 and TRBJ2-1, with 10 bases fitting TRBD1. V trimming: 5 bases; J trimming: 10 bases; junction bases outside the gene matches: 17. The CDR3 is 17 residues long. Germline assignment: CDR1 SEHNR and CDR2 FQNEAQ (reference sequence). In nucleotides, the CDR3 is TGTGCCAGCAGCCCTTTCCTCGGGACAGGGGTCAAAGTGGAGCAGTTCTTC. Its protein is CASSPFLGTGVKVEQFF. Combining the CDR3 with reference TRBV7-9 and TRBJ2-1 gives the whole variable domain DTGVSQNPRHKITKRGQNVTFRCDPISEHNRLYWYRQTLGQGPEFLTYFQNEAQLEKSRLLSDRFSAERPKGSFSTLEIQRTEQGDSAMYLCASSPFLGTGVKVEQFFGPGTRLTVL.